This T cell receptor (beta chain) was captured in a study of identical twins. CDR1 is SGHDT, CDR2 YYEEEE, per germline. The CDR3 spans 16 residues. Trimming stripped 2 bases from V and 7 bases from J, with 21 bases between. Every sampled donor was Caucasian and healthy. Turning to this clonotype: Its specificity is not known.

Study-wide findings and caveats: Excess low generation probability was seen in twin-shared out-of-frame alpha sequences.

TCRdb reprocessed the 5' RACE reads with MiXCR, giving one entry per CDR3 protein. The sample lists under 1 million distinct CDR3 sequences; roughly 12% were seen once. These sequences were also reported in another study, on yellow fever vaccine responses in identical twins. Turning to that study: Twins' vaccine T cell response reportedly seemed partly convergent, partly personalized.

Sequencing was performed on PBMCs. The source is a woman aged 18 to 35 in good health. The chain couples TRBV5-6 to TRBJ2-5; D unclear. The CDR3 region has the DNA TGTGCCAGCAGCTTCGACGGTGGCCCCCACGTTGGGACCCAGTACTTC. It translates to CASSFDGGPHVGTQYF.